The clone carrying this T cell receptor beta chain was recorded at least ten times. The sample comes from a study of blood T cell repertoires in COVID-19. Study details: Specimens from acute and convalescent COVID-19 originated in the United States, Italy and Spain.

Data came from immunoSEQ multiplex PCR; TCRdb stores just in-frame clones and leaves some out. The repertoire includes 100,000 to 150,000 clones, 85% of them detected once, and 5% to 7.5% sits in the top ten. CDR3 size: 13 residues. V lost 0 bases and J lost 5, with 7 bases in between. Germline V lookup: CDR1 LNHDA, CDR2 SQIVND (reference sequence). This chain uses TRBV19 with TRBJ1-1, with D tentatively TRBD1 (5 bases). Sequencing used peripheral blood. This sequence originates from a man older than 75 with active or convalescent COVID-19. CDR3 protein: CASSIERGTEAFF. The CDR3 bases are TGTGCCAGTAGTATAGAGCGGGGGACTGAAGCTTTCTTT.